The present T cell receptor (beta chain) was sequenced within a study of blood T cell repertoires in COVID-19. Study background: PBMCs, B-cell-depleted T cells, or T cells provided the cDNA or gDNA that made up the material.

The cohort comprised adults aged roughly 18 to 100 years residing in under 25 US areas. Participant reports of clinical history set cohort assignment. Using immunoSEQ multiplex PCR, the repertoire was profiled, and TCRdb retains in-frame clones only, with some absent. The sample has roughly 240,000 clones; about 87% are singletons. The CDR3 runs 13 residues. V was shortened by 3 bases and J by 1 base, with 6 bases between the two germline ends. CDR1 and CDR2 (germline): SGHAT, FQNNGV. This TCR came from a man aged 45-65 years who had been exposed to COVID-19. The chain carries TRBV11-2 and TRBJ1-1; unclear D gene. The sequenced sample consisted of PBMCs or T cells enriched from blood (not recorded which). CDR3 sequence reads: CASSLYRNTEAFF. Here the CDR3 DNA reads TGTGCCAGCAGCTTGTACAGGAACACTGAAGCTTTCTTT.